The entry that follows covers one T cell receptor (beta chain) sequence. The data were obtained in a study of cytomegalovirus exposure and HLA in healthy donors. Vbeta (60) and Jbeta (13) primers were used in the PCR. Some clones are missing from TCRdb's copy, which holds only in-frame ones; the method was immunoSEQ multiplex PCR. This sample has 100,000 to 150,000 clones; around 73% occur once, and the top ten carry approximately 2.9%. The CDR3 consists of 15 residues. The germline V gene encodes CDR1 SGHRS and CDR2 YFSETQ. The junction had 5 bases not matched to a gene; V was cut back by 0 bases and J by 5 bases.

This chain uses TRBV5-1 with TRBJ1-5; 7 bases match TRBD1. The TCR comes from a human donor in good health. The sequenced material came from PBMCs. The CDR3 bases are TGCGCCAGCAGCTTGGAGGGAACAGGGGATCAGCCCCAGCATTTT. Protein product: CASSLEGTGDQPQHF.